This TCR beta chain is drawn from a study of blood T cell repertoires in COVID-19. This CDR3 has 14 residues. The V end was cut by 1 base, the J end by 5 bases, with 11 bases between. CDR1 is KGHSH and CDR2 is LQKENI in the germline V gene. Profiled with immunoSEQ multiplex PCR; TCRdb holds only in-frame clones, not every one. The data hold 40,000 to 50,000 clones, with just over 85% observed a single time. The specimen sequenced was peripheral blood. This receptor was obtained from a woman of 80 years or more with acute or convalescent COVID-19. The chain carries TRBV18 and TRBJ1-1, with TRBD1 as a possible D gene (6 bases). This CDR3 is CASSPQGVETEAFF. The DNA of the CDR3 is TGTGCCAGCTCACCACAGGGGGTAGAGACTGAAGCTTTCTTT.